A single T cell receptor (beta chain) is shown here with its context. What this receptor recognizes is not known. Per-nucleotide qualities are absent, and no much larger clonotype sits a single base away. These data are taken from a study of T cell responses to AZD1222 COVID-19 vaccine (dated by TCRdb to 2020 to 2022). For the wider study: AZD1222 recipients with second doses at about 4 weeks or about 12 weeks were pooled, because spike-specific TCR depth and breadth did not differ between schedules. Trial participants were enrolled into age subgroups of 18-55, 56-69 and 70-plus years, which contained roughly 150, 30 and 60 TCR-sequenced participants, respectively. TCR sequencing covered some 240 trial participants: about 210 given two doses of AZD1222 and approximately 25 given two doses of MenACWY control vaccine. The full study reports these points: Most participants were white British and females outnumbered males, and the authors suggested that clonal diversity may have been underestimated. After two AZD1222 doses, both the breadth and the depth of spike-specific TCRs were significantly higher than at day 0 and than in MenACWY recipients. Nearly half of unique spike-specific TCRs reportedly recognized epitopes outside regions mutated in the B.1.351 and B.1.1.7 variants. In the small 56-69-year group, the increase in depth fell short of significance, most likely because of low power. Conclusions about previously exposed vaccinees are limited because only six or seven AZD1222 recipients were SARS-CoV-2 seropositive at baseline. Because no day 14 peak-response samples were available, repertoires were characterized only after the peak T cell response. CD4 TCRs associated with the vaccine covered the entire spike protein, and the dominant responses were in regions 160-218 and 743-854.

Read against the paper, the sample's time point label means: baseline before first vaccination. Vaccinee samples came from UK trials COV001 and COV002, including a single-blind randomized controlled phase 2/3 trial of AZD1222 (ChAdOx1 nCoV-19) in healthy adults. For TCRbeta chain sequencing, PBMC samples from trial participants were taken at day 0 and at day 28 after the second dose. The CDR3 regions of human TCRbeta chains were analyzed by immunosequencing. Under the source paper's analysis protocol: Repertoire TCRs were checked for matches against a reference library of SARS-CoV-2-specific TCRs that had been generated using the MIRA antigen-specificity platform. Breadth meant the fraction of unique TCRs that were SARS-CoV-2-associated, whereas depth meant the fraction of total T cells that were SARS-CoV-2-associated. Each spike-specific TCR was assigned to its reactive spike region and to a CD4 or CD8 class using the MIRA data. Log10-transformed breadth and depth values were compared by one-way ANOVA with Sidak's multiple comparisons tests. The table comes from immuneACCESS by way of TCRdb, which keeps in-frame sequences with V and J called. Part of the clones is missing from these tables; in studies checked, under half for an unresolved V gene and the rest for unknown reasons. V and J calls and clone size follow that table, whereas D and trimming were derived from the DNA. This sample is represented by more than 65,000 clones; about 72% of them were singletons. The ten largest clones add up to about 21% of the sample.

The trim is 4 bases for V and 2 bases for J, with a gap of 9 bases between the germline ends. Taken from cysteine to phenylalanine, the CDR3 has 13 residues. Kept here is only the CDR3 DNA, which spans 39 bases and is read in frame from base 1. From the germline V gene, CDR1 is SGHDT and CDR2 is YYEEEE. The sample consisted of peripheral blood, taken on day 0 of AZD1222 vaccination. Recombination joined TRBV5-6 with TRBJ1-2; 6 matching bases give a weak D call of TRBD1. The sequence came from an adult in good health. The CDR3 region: CASSPDRNYGYTF. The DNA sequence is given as TGTGCCAGCAGCCCGGACAGAAACTATGGCTACACCTTC.